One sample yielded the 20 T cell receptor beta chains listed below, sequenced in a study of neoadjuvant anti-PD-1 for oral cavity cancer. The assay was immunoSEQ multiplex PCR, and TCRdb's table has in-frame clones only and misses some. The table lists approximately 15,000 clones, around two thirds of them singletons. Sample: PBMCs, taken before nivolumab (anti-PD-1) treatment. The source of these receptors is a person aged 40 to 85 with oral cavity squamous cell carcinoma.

CDR3 DNA sequence: TGCGCCAGCAGCTCTCCTTCGAGCGGGAGGCCGGGGGAGCAGTACTTC. Amino acids: CASSSPSSGRPGEQYF. The rearrangement links TRBV5-1 to TRBJ2-7; 9 positions agree with TRBD2. CDR3 size: 16 residues. The V and J ends lost 3 bases and 7 bases, in that order; junction bases with no gene match: 14. The germline gives CDR1 SGHRS, CDR2 YFSETQ. Drawing the rest from reference TRBV5-1 and TRBJ2-7, the complete variable domain is KAGVTQTPRYLIKTRGQQVTLSCSPISGHRSVSWYQQTPGQGLQFLFEYFSETQRNKGNFPGRFSGRQFSNSRSEMNVSTLELGDSALYLCASSSPSSGRPGEQYFGPGTRLTVT.

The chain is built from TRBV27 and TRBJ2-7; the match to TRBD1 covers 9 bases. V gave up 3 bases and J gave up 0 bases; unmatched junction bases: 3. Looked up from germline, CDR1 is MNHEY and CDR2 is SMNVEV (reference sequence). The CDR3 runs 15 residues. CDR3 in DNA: TGTGCCAGCAGTTTTGGGACAGGGAGCTCCTACGAGCAGTACTTC. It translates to CASSFGTGSSYEQYF.

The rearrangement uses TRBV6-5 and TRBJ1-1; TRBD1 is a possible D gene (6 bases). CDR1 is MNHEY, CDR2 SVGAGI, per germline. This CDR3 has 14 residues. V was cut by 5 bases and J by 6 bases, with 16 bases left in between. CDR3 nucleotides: TGTGCCAGCAGTGCCTTAGGGACAACAGCTGAAGCTTTCTTT. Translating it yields CASSALGTTAEAFF.

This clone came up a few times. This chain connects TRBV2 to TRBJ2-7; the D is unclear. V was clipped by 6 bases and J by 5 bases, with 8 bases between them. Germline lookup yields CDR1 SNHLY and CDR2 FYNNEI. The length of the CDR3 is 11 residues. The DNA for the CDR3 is TGTGCCAGCAGCTTCGCCCACGAGCAGTACTTC. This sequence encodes CASSFAHEQYF.

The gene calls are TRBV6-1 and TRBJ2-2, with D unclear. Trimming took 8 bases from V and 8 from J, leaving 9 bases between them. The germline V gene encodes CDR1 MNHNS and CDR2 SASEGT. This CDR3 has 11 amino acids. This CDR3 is CASQFEGELFF. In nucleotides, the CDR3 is TGTGCCAGCCAATTTGAGGGGGAGCTGTTTTTT.

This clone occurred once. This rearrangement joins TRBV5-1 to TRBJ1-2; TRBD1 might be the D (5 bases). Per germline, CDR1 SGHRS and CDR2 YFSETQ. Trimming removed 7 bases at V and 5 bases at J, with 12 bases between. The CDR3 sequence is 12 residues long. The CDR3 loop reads CASSPQGYGYTF. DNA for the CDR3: TGCGCCAGCTCCCCCCAGGGTTATGGCTACACCTTC.

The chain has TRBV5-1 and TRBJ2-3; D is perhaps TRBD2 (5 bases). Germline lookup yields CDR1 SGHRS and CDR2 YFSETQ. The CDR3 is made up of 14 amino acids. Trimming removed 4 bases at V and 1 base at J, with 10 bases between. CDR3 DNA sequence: TGCGCCAGCAGCCCCGTGGGAGGCACAGATACGCAGTATTTT. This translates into CASSPVGGTDTQYF.

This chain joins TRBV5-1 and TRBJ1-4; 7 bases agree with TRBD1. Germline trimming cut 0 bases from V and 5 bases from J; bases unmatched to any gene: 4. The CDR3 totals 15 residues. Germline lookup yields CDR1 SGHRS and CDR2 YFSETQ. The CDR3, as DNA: TGCGCCAGCAGCTTGGCGGGACAGATCAATGAAAAACTGTTTTTT. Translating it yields CASSLAGQINEKLFF.

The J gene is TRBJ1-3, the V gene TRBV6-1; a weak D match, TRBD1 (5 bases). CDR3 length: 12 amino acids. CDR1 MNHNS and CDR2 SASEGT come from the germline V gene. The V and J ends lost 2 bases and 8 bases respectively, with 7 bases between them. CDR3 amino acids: CASSETGDTIYF. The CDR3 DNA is TGTGCCAGCAGTGAAACGGGGGACACCATATATTTT.

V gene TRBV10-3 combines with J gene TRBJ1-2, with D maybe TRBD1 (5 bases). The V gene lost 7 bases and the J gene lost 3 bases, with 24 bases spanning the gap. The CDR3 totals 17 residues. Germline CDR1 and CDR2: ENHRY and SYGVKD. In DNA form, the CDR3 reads TGTGCCATCACCTCATCGGGGCTGGTAGGAACGGACTATGGCTACACCTTC. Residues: CAITSSGLVGTDYGYTF.

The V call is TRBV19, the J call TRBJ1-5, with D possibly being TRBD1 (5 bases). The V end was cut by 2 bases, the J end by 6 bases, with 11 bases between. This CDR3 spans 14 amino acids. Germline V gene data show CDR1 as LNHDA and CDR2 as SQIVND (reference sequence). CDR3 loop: CASSITGAGQPQHF. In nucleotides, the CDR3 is TGTGCCAGTAGTATAACCGGGGCCGGTCAGCCCCAGCATTTT. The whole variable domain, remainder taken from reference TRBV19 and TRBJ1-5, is DGGITQSPKYLFRKEGQNVTLSCEQNLNHDAMYWYRQDPGQGLRLIYYSQIVNDFQKGDIAEGYSVSREKKESFPLTVTSAQKNPTAFYLCASSITGAGQPQHFGDGTRLSIL.

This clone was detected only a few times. The CDR3 DNA reads as TGTGCCAGCAATTCGGACAGGGGCCGGAGTGAAAAACTGTTTTTT. This sequence encodes CASNSDRGRSEKLFF. This chain connects TRBV2 to TRBJ1-4; TRBD1 matches 9 bases. Germline lookup yields CDR1 SNHLY and CDR2 FYNNEI. The J segment lost 7 bases and the V segment lost 7 bases, leaving 10 bases of the junction unmatched. This CDR3 is built from 15 residues.

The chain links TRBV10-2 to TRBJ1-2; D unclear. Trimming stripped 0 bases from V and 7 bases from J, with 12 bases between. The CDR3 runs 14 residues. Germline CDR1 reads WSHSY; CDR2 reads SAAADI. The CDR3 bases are TGCGCCAGCAGTGAGTCGACCGCCCGAGGTGGCTACACCTTC. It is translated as CASSESTARGGYTF.

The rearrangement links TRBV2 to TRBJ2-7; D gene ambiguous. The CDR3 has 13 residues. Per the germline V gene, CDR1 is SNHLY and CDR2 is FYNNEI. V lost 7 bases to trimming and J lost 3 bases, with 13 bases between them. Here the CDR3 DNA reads TGTGCCAGCACTGAGGCAAACCTCTACGAGCAGTACTTC. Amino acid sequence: CASTEANLYEQYF.

The CDR3 region has the DNA TGTGCCACCAGCAGAGATCCCAGCGGGAGGTCCACAGATACGCAGTATTTT. This gives the protein CATSRDPSGRSTDTQYF. This chain joins TRBV15 and TRBJ2-3, with 9 nucleotides matching TRBD2. CDR1 is LNHNV, CDR2 YYDKDF, per germline (reference sequence). This CDR3 spans 17 amino acids. The junction had 6 bases not matched to a gene; V was cut back by 0 bases and J by 2 bases. Full variable domain (outside the CDR3, taken from reference TRBV15 and TRBJ2-3): DAMVIQNPRYQVTQFGKPVTLSCSQTLNHNVMYWYQQKSSQAPKLLFHYYDKDFNNEADTPDNFQSRRPNTSFCFLDIRSPGLGDTAMYLCATSRDPSGRSTDTQYFGPGTRLTVL.

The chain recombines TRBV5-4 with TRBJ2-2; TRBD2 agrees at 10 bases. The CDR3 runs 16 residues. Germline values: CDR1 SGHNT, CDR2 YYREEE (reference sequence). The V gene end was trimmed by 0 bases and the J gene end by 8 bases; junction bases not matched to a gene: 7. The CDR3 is CASSLANSGREGELFF. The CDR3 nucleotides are TGTGCCAGCAGCTTGGCCAACAGCGGGAGGGAGGGGGAGCTGTTTTTT.

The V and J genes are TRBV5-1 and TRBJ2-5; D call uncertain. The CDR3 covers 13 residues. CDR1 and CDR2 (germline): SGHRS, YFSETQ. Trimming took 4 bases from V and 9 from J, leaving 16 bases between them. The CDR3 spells CASSPGQAGAQYF. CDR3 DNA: TGCGCCAGCAGCCCTGGTCAGGCTGGGGCCCAGTACTTC. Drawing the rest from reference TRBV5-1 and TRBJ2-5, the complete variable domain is KAGVTQTPRYLIKTRGQQVTLSCSPISGHRSVSWYQQTPGQGLQFLFEYFSETQRNKGNFPGRFSGRQFSNSRSEMNVSTLELGDSALYLCASSPGQAGAQYFGPGTRLLVL.

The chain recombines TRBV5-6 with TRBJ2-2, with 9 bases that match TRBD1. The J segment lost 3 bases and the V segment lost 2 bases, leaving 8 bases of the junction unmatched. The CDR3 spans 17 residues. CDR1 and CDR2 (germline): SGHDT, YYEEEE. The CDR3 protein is CASSLLTGTGYTGELFF. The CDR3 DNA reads TGTGCCAGCAGCTTACTAACCGGGACAGGGTACACCGGGGAGCTGTTTTTT.

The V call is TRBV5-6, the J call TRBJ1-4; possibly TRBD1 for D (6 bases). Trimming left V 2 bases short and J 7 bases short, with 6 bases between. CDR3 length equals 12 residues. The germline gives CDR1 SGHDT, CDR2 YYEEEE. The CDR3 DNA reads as TGTGCCAGCAGCTTCAGGGGTGAAAAACTGTTTTTT. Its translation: CASSFRGEKLFF.

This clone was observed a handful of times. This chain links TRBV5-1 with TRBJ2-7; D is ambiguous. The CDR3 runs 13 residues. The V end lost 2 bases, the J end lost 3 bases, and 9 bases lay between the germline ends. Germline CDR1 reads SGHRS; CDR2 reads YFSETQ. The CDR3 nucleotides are TGCGCCAGCAGCTTATCACAGAGCTACGAGCAGTACTTC. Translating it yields CASSLSQSYEQYF.